This is a list of T cell receptor beta chains from one sample in a study of Graves' ophthalmopathy and Graves' hyperthyroidism. TCRdb independently ran MiXCR on the multiplex PCR reads; one entry per CDR3 protein. The sample lists approximately 540,000 distinct CDR3 sequences, under 45% occurring once. The material sequenced was peripheral blood or thyroid tissue (not recorded which). The source is an adult man with Graves' hyperthyroidism. The CDR3 runs from the conserved cysteine through the conserved F or W. D genes are given only for firm matches. Not every row has a clone size; where given, it reads once, few, many or a size class.

clone_size cdr3_length j_call d_call v_call cdr3_nt cdr3_aa
NA 12 TRBJ2-1 TRBD1 TRBV12-3/TRBV12-4 TGTGCCAGCAGGGGACAGGGAAATGAGCAGTTCTTC CASRGQGNEQFF
NA 8 TRBJ2-7 NA TRBV29-1 TGCAGCGCGGTGGAGCAGTACTTC CSAVEQYF
NA 15 TRBJ2-6 NA TRBV2 TGTGCCAGCAGAAATGACATCTCTGGGGCCAACGTCCTGACTTTC CASRNDISGANVLTF
NA 14 TRBJ1-1 NA TRBV20-1 TGCAGTGCTACACTAACTAGCGGGGTCACTGAAGCTTTCTTT CSATLTSGVTEAFF
NA 15 TRBJ2-2 TRBD1 TRBV20-1 TGCAGTGCCCCACCAGGGGGCTCGAACACCGGGGAGCTGTTTTTT CSAPPGGSNTGELFF
NA 15 TRBJ2-7 TRBD2 TRBV7-8 TGTGCCAGCAGCTCGGAAACGGGAGGGCGGGACGAGCAGTACTTC CASSSETGGRDEQYF
NA 16 TRBJ1-5 TRBD1 TRBV18 TGTGCTAGCTCACCAGCGACAGGGGGCGTGGGTCAGCCCCAGCATTTT CASSPATGGVGQPQHF
many 13 TRBJ2-7 NA TRBV7-8 TGTGCCAGCAGCCCTTACAGGGCCTACGAGCAGTACTTC CASSPYRAYEQYF
NA 17 TRBJ2-2 NA TRBV12-3/TRBV12-4 TGTGCCAGCAGTTTGGGGTTCGTTAGGACGAACACCGGGGGGCTGTTTTTT CASSLGFVRTNTGGLFF
NA 16 TRBJ2-3 TRBD2 TRBV12-3/TRBV12-4 TGTGCCAGCAGTCGACTAGCGGGAGTCTTCACAGATACGCAGTATTTT CASSRLAGVFTDTQYF
many 15 TRBJ1-6 NA TRBV9 TGTGCCAGCAGCGTAGGTGGCAGACGAAATTCACCCCTCCACTTT CASSVGGRRNSPLHF
NA 13 TRBJ2-7 NA TRBV24-1 TGTGCCACCAGTGACATGCAAGGAGGGGAAAAGTACTTC CATSDMQGGEKYF
medium-sized 16 TRBJ2-7 NA TRBV10-2 TGCGCCAGCAGTGAGTCCGGGCAAACCCACTCCTACGAGCAGTACTTC CASSESGQTHSYEQYF
many 14 TRBJ2-5 NA TRBV6-5 TGTGCCAGCAGTTACTCGAGGGTTAGGGAGACCCAGTACTTC CASSYSRVRETQYF
NA 17 TRBJ2-5 TRBD1 TRBV12-3/TRBV12-4 TGTGCCAGCAGCCAAAAACCTCCGGGACAGCGCCAAGAGACCCAGTACTTC CASSQKPPGQRQETQYF
few 16 TRBJ2-1 TRBD1 TRBV7-3 TGTGCCAGCAGCTTAGTACCCGGACAGGGTGGCAATGAGCAGTTCTTC CASSLVPGQGGNEQFF
many 15 TRBJ1-6 NA TRBV19 TGTGCCAGTACCGCCGGACCGTTCTATAATTCACCCCTCCACTTT CASTAGPFYNSPLHF